The next 26 T cell receptor beta chains were all read from a single sample in a study of T cells in Graves' hyperthyroidism and ophthalmopathy. What was amplified from RNA transcripts were TCR beta CDR3 regions. HTBI primers were the set used in a first-round RT-PCR of the TCR CDR3. In TCRdb, the multiplex PCR reads were re-called with MiXCR into one record per CDR3 protein. The sample consists of about 640,000 distinct CDR3 sequences, less than 25% of them appearing once. The material sequenced was blood. All receptors derive from a man aged 25-40 years with Graves' ophthalmopathy.

This clonotype was seen repeatedly, ten times or more. J is TRBJ2-1 and V is TRBV12-3 or TRBV12-4; 10 nucleotides agree with TRBD2. V shed 2 bases, J shed 2 bases, and the junction held 3 bases outside the gene matches. The CDR3 covers 16 residues. Here the CDR3 DNA reads TGTGCCAGCAGTTTAAGTCTAGCGGGAGCCTACAATGAGCAGTTCTTC. Protein: CASSLSLAGAYNEQFF.

At least ten counts were recorded for this clonotype. The J gene is TRBJ1-1, the V gene TRBV12-3 or TRBV12-4; D ambiguous. CDR3 size: 13 residues. Trimming cost V 6 bases and J 2 bases, with 10 bases left between them. CDR3 loop: CASSLRVNTEAFF. Here the CDR3 DNA reads TGTGCCAGCAGCTTACGGGTAAACACTGAAGCTTTCTTT.

This clonotype showed up just a few times. The rearrangement joins TRBV5-1 to TRBJ2-7; tentatively, D is TRBD2 (6 bases). The CDR3 is 14 residues long. Germline lookup yields CDR1 SGHRS and CDR2 YFSETQ. V was clipped by 4 bases and J by 2 bases, with 13 bases between them. CDR3 bases: TGCGCCAGCAGCGTAAACGGCGGGACCTACGAGCAGTACTTC. As protein: CASSVNGGTYEQYF. Full variable domain (missing parts from reference TRBV5-1 and TRBJ2-7): KAGVTQTPRYLIKTRGQQVTLSCSPISGHRSVSWYQQTPGQGLQFLFEYFSETQRNKGNFPGRFSGRQFSNSRSEMNVSTLELGDSALYLCASSVNGGTYEQYFGPGTRLTVT.

The chain combines TRBV5-5 with TRBJ1-2; D gene uncertain. Germline-derived CDR1 and CDR2 are SGHKS and YYEKEE (reference sequence). The CDR3 contains 15 residues. The ends were cut back, 0 bases at V and 4 bases at J, with 13 bases in the middle. The CDR3 DNA is TGTGCCAGCAGCTTGGCCCGAGACAATGTCTATGGCTACACCTTC. This sequence encodes CASSLARDNVYGYTF.

The table lists this clonotype with a few counts. The rearrangement links TRBV19 to TRBJ1-5; D is unclear. CDR3 size: 14 residues. The germline gives CDR1 LNHDA, CDR2 SQIVND (reference sequence). The ends were cut back, 3 bases at V and 2 bases at J, with 8 bases in the middle. CDR3 in amino acids: CASSIYGGNQPQHF. CDR3 DNA sequence: TGTGCCAGTAGTATTTATGGGGGCAATCAGCCCCAGCATTTT.

This chain links TRBV20-1 with TRBJ2-1, with 9 bases lining up with TRBD1. Germline V lookup: CDR1 DFQATT, CDR2 SNEGSKA (reference sequence). This CDR3 is built from 15 residues. The ends lost 0 bases at V and 7 bases at J; junction bases unmatched: 7. CDR3 protein: CSARDVGTGLNEQFF. CDR3 sequence (DNA): TGCAGTGCTAGAGATGTAGGGACAGGGTTGAATGAGCAGTTCTTC.

This clonotype was seen only a few times. The chain recombines TRBV11-2 with TRBJ2-1, with 8 bases fitting TRBD1. The CDR3 is made up of 16 amino acids. In germline, CDR1 is SGHAT, CDR2 FQNNGV. With 1 base clipped from V and 2 bases from J, the junction kept 4 bases outside the gene matches. The CDR3 loop is CASSLGARGPYNEQFF. The CDR3 DNA is TGTGCCAGCAGCTTAGGGGCCAGGGGGCCCTACAATGAGCAGTTCTTC.

The chain recombines TRBV14 with TRBJ2-7, with D maybe TRBD2 (6 bases). The CDR3 length is 15 residues. The germline CDR1 and CDR2 sequences are SGHDN and FVKESK. V shed 1 base and J shed 3 bases, with 13 bases lying between them. The CDR3 DNA follows: TGTGCCAGCAGCCAAGGACAGAGGGAGGTCTACGAGCAGTACTTC. Translation gives CASSQGQREVYEQYF.

This clonotype has ten or more counts. CDR3: CASSQGGRMQETQYF. CDR3 coding DNA: TGTGCCAGCAGCCAAGGTGGACGGATGCAAGAGACCCAGTACTTC. The J gene is TRBJ2-5, the V gene TRBV14, with unresolved D. CDR3 length equals 15 residues. V lost 1 base and J lost 2, with 11 bases in between. Germline V CDR1 and CDR2: SGHDN, FVKESK.

This clonotype was counted only a few times. A read error may be the cause here, since a much bigger clone is one base away. The V call is TRBV6-1, the J call TRBJ1-1, with D uncertain. Trimming took 1 base from V and 1 from J, leaving 7 bases between them. Germline CDR1 MNHNS, CDR2 SASEGT. CDR3 size: 14 residues. CDR3 protein: CASSEVTSNTEAFF. CDR3 DNA: TGTGCCAGCAGTGAAGTCACATCGAACACTGAAGCTTTCTTT.

A word on this clonotype: This may be a read error, as it is one base from a much larger clone. The rearrangement uses TRBV11-2 and TRBJ2-3; TRBD2 is a possible D gene (6 bases). This CDR3 contains 14 residues. The germline CDR1 and CDR2 sequences are SGHAT and FQNNGV. This chain's CDR3 is CASSPGLFTVTQYF. The CDR3 DNA sequence: TGTGCCAGCAGCCCGGGACTCTTCACAGTTACGCAGTATTTT.

This chain connects TRBV19 to TRBJ2-1; 9 bases are a match to TRBD2. J was trimmed by 10 bases and V by 3 bases; bases with no gene match: 7. Per the germline V gene, CDR1 is LNHDA and CDR2 is SQIVND (reference sequence). CDR3 size: 14 residues. The CDR3 spells CASSISGSLNEQFF. As DNA, the CDR3 is TGTGCCAGTAGTATTAGCGGGAGTTTGAACGAGCAGTTCTTC.

This clonotype was observed a few times. The chain uses TRBV7-9 and TRBJ2-7; D is undetermined. Between the trimmed V and J ends, which lost 3 bases and 5 bases, there was a span of 8 bases. The CDR3 is made up of 12 amino acids. CDR1 and CDR2 (germline): SEHNR, FQNEAQ (reference sequence). The CDR3 DNA sequence: TGTGCCAGCAGCTTGCGCCCCCACGAGCAGTACTTC. Its protein product is CASSLRPHEQYF. Full variable domain (rest looked up from reference TRBV7-9 and TRBJ2-7): DTGVSQNPRHKITKRGQNVTFRCDPISEHNRLYWYRQTLGQGPEFLTYFQNEAQLEKSRLLSDRFSAERPKGSFSTLEIQRTEQGDSAMYLCASSLRPHEQYFGPGTRLTVT.

This clonotype was detected many times. The rearrangement links TRBV12-3 or TRBV12-4 to TRBJ2-7; 9 bases are shared with TRBD1. V lost 6 bases and J lost 0; bases outside the gene matches: 18. This CDR3 spans 19 amino acids. The CDR3 region is CASSVWGGQGSLHSYEQYF. In nucleotides, the CDR3 is TGTGCCAGCAGCGTTTGGGGGGGACAGGGATCCCTGCACTCCTACGAGCAGTACTTC.

This clonotype has more than one count but fewer than ten. This sequence joins TRBV7-2 and TRBJ2-3, with a possible D match to TRBD1 (5 bases). This CDR3 has 15 amino acids. With 1 base removed from V and 6 bases from J, the gap between germline ends came to 14 bases. The germline CDR1 and CDR2 sequences are SGHTA and FQGNSA. The CDR3 sequence: CASSLDIGAADTQYF. In nucleotides, the CDR3 is TGTGCCAGCAGCTTAGATATAGGGGCCGCGGATACGCAGTATTTT.

This clonotype was seen more than once but under ten times. This chain links TRBV27 with TRBJ1-3, with a tentative D call TRBD1 (6 bases). Germline V lookup: CDR1 MNHEY, CDR2 SMNVEV (reference sequence). Trimming took off 2 bases at V and 2 bases at J, with 13 bases between the two ends. There are 16 residues in the CDR3. The CDR3, as DNA: TGTGCCAGCAGTTTACGGAGGGGGGGTACTGGAAACACCATATATTTT. As protein: CASSLRRGGTGNTIYF.

This clonotype occurred many times. This chain joins TRBV30 and TRBJ1-1; D possibly corresponds to TRBD1 (6 bases). Germline values: CDR1 GTSNPN, CDR2 SVGIG (reference sequence). The CDR3 contains 12 residues. V was pared by 8 bases and J by 1 base, with 11 bases between. This chain's CDR3 is CAGQTGNTEAFF. The CDR3, as DNA: TGTGCCGGCCAGACAGGGAACACTGAAGCTTTCTTT. The entire variable domain, with the rest obtained from reference TRBV30 and TRBJ1-1, is as follows: SQTIHQWPATLVQPVGSPLSLECTVEGTSNPNLYWYRQAAGRGLQLLFYSVGIGQISSEVPQNLSASRPQDRQFILSSKKLLLSDSGFYLCAGQTGNTEAFFGQGTRLTVV.

The chain carries TRBV11-2 and TRBJ2-7; 8 bases agree with TRBD1. The CDR3 consists of 15 residues. V dropped 2 bases and J dropped 2; count of bases not matched to a gene: 5. The germline CDR1 and CDR2 sequences are SGHAT and FQNNGV. CDR3 protein: CASSLLDRGTYEQYF. The CDR3 DNA follows: TGTGCCAGCAGCTTATTAGACAGGGGAACCTACGAGCAGTACTTC.

The table lists this clonotype with a few counts. This CDR3 reads CASSPRPLTGGNEKLFF. The CDR3 DNA follows: TGTGCCAGCAGCCCCCGTCCCCTGACAGGGGGGAATGAAAAACTGTTTTTT. The gene calls are TRBV7-8 and TRBJ1-4; 9 nucleotides agree with TRBD1. The trim removed 5 bases at V and 5 bases at J, leaving 12 bases unmatched. This CDR3 is built from 17 residues. CDR1 and CDR2 from the germline V gene are SGHVS and FQNEAQ.

This clonotype was counted between two and nine times. The chain links TRBV6-1 to TRBJ1-2, with 10 bases lining up with TRBD1. The CDR3 has 15 amino acids. The V and J ends lost 5 bases and 8 bases, in that order; junction bases with no gene match: 11. Germline loops: CDR1 MNHNS, CDR2 SASEGT. The CDR3, as DNA: TGTGCCAGCAGTTTATCGGGACAGGGGCTGGAGGGCTACACCTTC. It yields the protein CASSLSGQGLEGYTF.

This chain connects TRBV7-9 to TRBJ2-7; D perhaps matches TRBD1 (6 bases). The CDR3 loop spans 17 amino acids. Trimming took off 1 base at V and 5 bases at J, with 21 bases between the two ends. Germline CDR1 and CDR2: SEHNR and FQNEAQ (reference sequence). Written as DNA, the CDR3 is TGTGCCAGCAGCTTAGTGTCTGCAGGGGTCAGGGCGCACGAGCAGTACTTC. It codes for CASSLVSAGVRAHEQYF.

This clonotype was detected only a few times. The chain uses TRBV12-3 or TRBV12-4 and TRBJ1-5; D gene uncertain. The CDR3 has 15 amino acids. Trimming shortened V by 3 bases and J by 0 bases, and 9 bases separated the two germline ends. CDR3 nucleotides: TGTGCCAGCAGTTTCACCGAGAATAGCAATCAGCCCCAGCATTTT. Amino acid sequence: CASSFTENSNQPQHF.

This clonotype was counted between two and nine times. CDR3 DNA: TGTGCCAGCAGTTTATTTGGGCATCTAGAAGCTTTCTTT. Protein: CASSLFGHLEAFF. The chain is built from TRBV28 and TRBJ1-1, with D unresolved. Germline V lookup: CDR1 MDHEN, CDR2 SYDVKM. Trimming took off 1 base at V and 8 bases at J, with 11 bases between the two ends. This CDR3 is built from 13 residues.

This clonotype was seen more than once but under ten times. The chain couples TRBV10-3 to TRBJ1-5, with D uncertain. The CDR3 has 14 residues. Germline V CDR1 and CDR2: ENHRY, SYGVKD. The germline V and J ends were trimmed by 0 bases and 4 bases, with 7 bases remaining between them. The CDR3 region has the DNA TGTGCCATCAGTGAGTCTGGAGGGAATCAGCCCCAGCATTTT. Translation gives CAISESGGNQPQHF.

A note on this clonotype: A read error may explain this, as a much larger clone is one base away. The chain couples TRBV24-1 to TRBJ2-1; D call uncertain. CDR1 KGHDR and CDR2 SFDVKD come from the germline V gene. Trimming stripped 5 bases from V and 9 bases from J, with 10 bases between. CDR3 length: 12 amino acids. The chain's CDR3 is CATSGSTLEQFF. The DNA for the CDR3 is TGTGCCACCAGTGGATCTACCCTTGAGCAGTTCTTC.

This chain uses TRBV19 with TRBJ1-1, with a possible D match to TRBD1 (5 bases). CDR3 length equals 15 residues. V dropped 3 bases and J dropped 6 bases, with 17 bases sitting between them. Per the germline V gene, CDR1 is LNHDA and CDR2 is SQIVND (reference sequence). CDR3 sequence reads: CASSINSAGGAEAFF. DNA for the CDR3: TGTGCCAGTAGTATTAATTCAGCGGGAGGGGCTGAAGCTTTCTTT.